A single TCR beta chain is shown here with its context. Its antigen is not known. Every donor was a healthy person donating bone marrow. The PCR contained 60 Vbeta and 13 Jbeta primers. Some clones are missing from TCRdb's copy, which holds only in-frame ones; the method was immunoSEQ multiplex PCR. The data hold about 130,000 clones, with 80% observed a single time. V dropped 4 bases and J dropped 7; count of bases not matched to a gene: 10. Germline lookup yields CDR1 GTSNPN and CDR2 SVGIG (reference sequence). The CDR3 length is 14 residues. The data were obtained in a study of cytomegalovirus exposure and HLA in healthy donors. Findings and caveats of the study: A later analysis revealed that TCR association rates differed between HLA loci, peaking at DRB1 and bottoming out at HLA-C.

This TCR was sampled from a man aged 40-49 years in good health and CMV-seronegative. The sample consisted of PBMCs. This chain uses TRBV30 with TRBJ1-1; 9 positions match TRBD1. The CDR3 region is CAWTEGQGFDEAFF. The CDR3 coding sequence is TGTGCCTGGACGGAGGGACAGGGCTTTGATGAAGCTTTCTTT. The variable domain in full, completed from reference TRBV30 and TRBJ1-1, reads SQTIHQWPATLVQPVGSPLSLECTVEGTSNPNLYWYRQAAGRGLQLLFYSVGIGQISSEVPQNLSASRPQDRQFILSSKKLLLSDSGFYLCAWTEGQGFDEAFFGQGTRLTVV.